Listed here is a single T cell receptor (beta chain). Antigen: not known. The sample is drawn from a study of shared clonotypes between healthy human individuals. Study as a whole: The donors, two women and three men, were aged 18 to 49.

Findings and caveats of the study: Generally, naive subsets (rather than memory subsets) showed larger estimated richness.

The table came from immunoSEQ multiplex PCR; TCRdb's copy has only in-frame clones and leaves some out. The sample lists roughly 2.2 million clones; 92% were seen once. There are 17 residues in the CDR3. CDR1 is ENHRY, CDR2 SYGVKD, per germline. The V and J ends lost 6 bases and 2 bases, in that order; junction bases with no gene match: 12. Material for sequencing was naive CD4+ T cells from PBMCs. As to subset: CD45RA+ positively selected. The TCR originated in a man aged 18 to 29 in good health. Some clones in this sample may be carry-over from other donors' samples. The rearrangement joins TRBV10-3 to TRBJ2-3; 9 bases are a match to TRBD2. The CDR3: CAIRPSSSGDPTDTQYF. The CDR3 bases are TGTGCCATCAGGCCCTCATCTAGCGGGGACCCCACAGATACGCAGTATTTT.